The 21 T cell receptor beta chains reported below all come from one sample, sequenced in a study of T cells after posttransplantation cyclophosphamide. Measured with immunoSEQ multiplex PCR; TCRdb has only the in-frame clones, and not every one. The sample shows over 25,000 clones, none of them appearing just once. Sequenced: PBMCs. Source of these receptors: a woman aged 30 to 39 in good health and a related stem cell transplant donor.

The gene calls are TRBV6-1 and TRBJ1-2; 7 nucleotides agree with TRBD1. Trimming cost V 2 bases and J 7 bases; bases outside gene matches: 4. The CDR3 is 13 residues long. Per germline, CDR1 MNHNS and CDR2 SASEGT. CDR3 amino acids: CASSETTGIGYTF. As DNA, the CDR3 is TGTGCCAGCAGTGAAACGACAGGGATTGGCTACACCTTC.

This clone has at least ten counts. This chain uses TRBV19 with TRBJ2-7; 9 bases are a match to TRBD1. The germline V gene encodes CDR1 LNHDA and CDR2 SQIVND (reference sequence). This CDR3 contains 15 residues. Unmatched junction bases numbered 9, after V lost 5 bases and J lost 4 bases. The CDR3 region has the DNA TGTGCCAGTAGTTCGCCGGGACAGGGTCTTTACGAGCAGTACTTC. Translated: CASSSPGQGLYEQYF.

This clone was counted at least ten times. This rearrangement joins TRBV28 to TRBJ1-4; 7 bases align to TRBD1. The germline gives CDR1 MDHEN, CDR2 SYDVKM. The ends lost 11 bases at V and 8 bases at J; junction bases unmatched: 11. The CDR3 length is 13 residues. CDR3: CAGTTGADEKLFF. In nucleotides, the CDR3 is TGTGCCGGTACAACAGGGGCGGACGAAAAACTGTTTTTT.

The chain has TRBV18 and TRBJ1-2, with D hard to call. The ends were cut back, 3 bases at V and 5 bases at J, with 13 bases in the middle. This CDR3 has 14 amino acids. Germline CDR1 reads KGHSH; CDR2 reads LQKENI. The CDR3 nucleotides read TGTGCCAGCTCACCCAGCACGGGCGGGTATGGCTACACCTTC. It is translated as CASSPSTGGYGYTF. The full variable domain, its missing parts supplied by reference TRBV18 and TRBJ1-2, is NAGVMQNPRHLVRRRGQEARLRCSPMKGHSHVYWYRQLPEEGLKFMVYLQKENIIDESGMPKERFSAEFPKEGPSILRIQQVVRGDSAAYFCASSPSTGGYGYTFGSGTRLTVV.

This clone was found many times. The chain uses TRBV4-2 and TRBJ1-6, with 9 positions matching TRBD1. After removal of 2 bases from V and 5 bases from J, the junction contained 1 base not matched to a gene. Germline V gives CDR1 LGHNA, CDR2 YNFKEQ. This CDR3 has 15 residues. CDR3 coding DNA: TGTGCCAGCAGCCAAAGGACAGGGGATAATTCACCCCTCCACTTT. It codes for CASSQRTGDNSPLHF.

This clone was detected only a few times. The chain uses TRBV29-1 and TRBJ1-1; unclear D gene. The CDR3 consists of 13 residues. The ends were cut back, 4 bases at V and 0 bases at J, with 9 bases in the middle. Germline V gene data show CDR1 as SQVTM and CDR2 as ANQGSEA. The DNA of the CDR3 is TGCAGCGTTGCTATGGTCTTGAACACTGAAGCTTTCTTT. Its translation: CSVAMVLNTEAFF.

This clone has ten or more counts. The rearrangement joins TRBV7-9 to TRBJ2-1, with D possibly matching TRBD1 (5 bases). This CDR3 region has 12 residues. Trimming stripped 8 bases from V and 7 bases from J, with 12 bases between. Germline CDR1 SEHNR, CDR2 FQNEAQ (reference sequence). CDR3 residues: CASRSGWNEQFF. As DNA, the CDR3 is TGTGCCAGCCGATCAGGGTGGAATGAGCAGTTCTTC.

The chain uses TRBV19 and TRBJ1-5; TRBD1 matches at 7 bases. After removal of 10 bases from V and 3 bases from J, the junction contained 3 bases not matched to a gene. The CDR3 runs 12 residues. Germline V gene data show CDR1 as LNHDA and CDR2 as SQIVND (reference sequence). CDR3 in DNA: TGTGCCACCGGGACAGTCAATCAGCCCCAGCATTTT. Translating gives CATGTVNQPQHF.

The chain has TRBV29-1 and TRBJ2-7; the D is unclear. The CDR3 extends over 13 amino acids. CDR1 and CDR2 (germline): SQVTM, ANQGSEA. Trimming removed 1 base at V and 2 bases at J, with 9 bases between. CDR3 residues: CSVEGYTAYEQYF. CDR3 DNA sequence: TGCAGCGTTGAAGGGTACACAGCCTACGAGCAGTACTTC.

Only a few counts were recorded for this clone. The chain is built from TRBV2 and TRBJ1-2, with D possibly TRBD1 on 5 matching bases. The germline V and J ends were trimmed by 7 bases and 4 bases, with 13 bases remaining between them. Germline assignment: CDR1 SNHLY and CDR2 FYNNEI. This CDR3 has 13 amino acids. The CDR3 region is CASTGREGYGYTF. The DNA of the CDR3 is TGTGCCAGCACGGGCAGGGAAGGCTATGGCTACACCTTC.

This clone came up many times. This chain links TRBV13 with TRBJ2-7; D perhaps matches TRBD2 (6 bases). V was trimmed by 5 bases and J by 0 bases, leaving 20 bases between them. There are 17 residues in the CDR3. Germline values: CDR1 PRHDT, CDR2 FYEKMQ (reference sequence). CDR3 sequence reads: CASSRGAGTESSYEQYF. CDR3 DNA sequence: TGTGCCAGCAGCCGCGGTGCGGGGACTGAAAGCTCCTACGAGCAGTACTTC.

At least ten counts were recorded for this clone. The rearrangement uses TRBV11-2 and TRBJ1-1; D is perhaps TRBD1 (5 bases). The CDR3 is 16 amino acids. Trimming pared 0 bases from V and 4 bases from J, leaving 15 bases between. Germline V CDR1 and CDR2: SGHAT, FQNNGV. CDR3 coding DNA: TGTGCCAGCAGCTTAGATTTTTGGCTCAGGGCCACTGAAGCTTTCTTT. It specifies CASSLDFWLRATEAFF.

The table lists this clone with a few counts. The rearrangement links TRBV9 to TRBJ2-1, with TRBD1 as a possible D gene (6 bases). The CDR3 loop spans 13 amino acids. Trimming pared 0 bases from V and 8 bases from J, leaving 9 bases between. Germline lookup yields CDR1 SGDLS and CDR2 YYNGEE. The CDR3 DNA reads TGTGCCAGCAGCGTAGCAACAGGGTATGAGCAGTTCTTC. Protein sequence: CASSVATGYEQFF.

This clone was counted at least ten times. The chain joins TRBV2 to TRBJ1-5, with D perhaps TRBD1 (6 bases). V was cut by 7 bases and J by 4 bases, with 20 bases left in between. Germline CDR1 SNHLY, CDR2 FYNNEI. The CDR3 runs 16 residues. The CDR3 nucleotides read TGTGCCAGCAACCGAGGTGTCAGGGGAGGTAATCAGCCCCAGCATTTT. Amino acid sequence: CASNRGVRGGNQPQHF.

This clone has just a few counts. The CDR3 coding sequence is TGTGCCAGCAGCTCCCTGGGTTATAAAGGGCCTCGGAACACTGAAGCTTTCTTT. Translation: CASSSLGYKGPRNTEAFF. The chain combines TRBV11-2 with TRBJ1-1; D call uncertain. The V and J ends lost 4 bases and 1 base respectively, with 22 bases between them. The CDR3 length is 18 residues. Per the germline V gene, CDR1 is SGHAT and CDR2 is FQNNGV.

This clone was seen a few times. This chain joins TRBV9 and TRBJ2-3; TRBD2 agrees at 8 bases. There are 16 residues in the CDR3. Germline-derived CDR1 and CDR2 are SGDLS and YYNGEE. The J segment lost 2 bases and the V segment lost 4 bases, leaving 9 bases of the junction unmatched. The CDR3 DNA follows: TGTGCCAGCAGCCCCCGGGCGGGGGGTTCCACAGATACGCAGTATTTT. Protein: CASSPRAGGSTDTQYF.

This clone appeared a few times. The chain combines TRBV9 with TRBJ2-7; 13 bases line up with TRBD2. Germline CDR1 is SGDLS and CDR2 is YYNGEE. This CDR3 has 16 residues. J lost 3 bases, V lost 0 bases, and 3 bases had no gene match. The CDR3 region is CASSVGGTSGVYEQYF. CDR3 nucleotide sequence: TGTGCCAGCAGCGTAGGAGGGACTAGCGGGGTCTACGAGCAGTACTTC.

This clone was seen repeatedly, ten times or more. The chain recombines TRBV12-3 or TRBV12-4 with TRBJ2-1, with 8 bases identical to TRBD2. The CDR3 has 14 residues. The junction had 5 bases not matched to a gene; V was cut back by 9 bases and J by 1 base. The CDR3 sequence is CASGSGGSYNEQFF. The CDR3 region has the DNA TGTGCCAGTGGGAGCGGGGGATCCTACAATGAGCAGTTCTTC.

In this sample, this clone turned up many times. The chain uses TRBV7-2 and TRBJ2-1; 13 bases map to TRBD2. CDR1 SGHTA and CDR2 FQGNSA come from the germline V gene. V lost 6 bases to trimming and J lost 6 bases; unmatched junction nucleotides: 5. This CDR3 contains 15 residues. CDR3 residues: CASRIGLAGANEQFF. The CDR3 nucleotides read TGTGCCAGCAGGATCGGACTAGCGGGGGCCAATGAGCAGTTCTTC.

Many counts were recorded for this clone. The chain is built from TRBV27 and TRBJ2-1; D is perhaps TRBD1 (6 bases). V lost 6 bases, J lost 2 bases, and 14 bases lay in between. In germline, CDR1 is MNHEY, CDR2 SMNVEV (reference sequence). The CDR3 sequence is 15 residues long. The CDR3 nucleotides are TGTGCCAGCAGACGAAGACAGGTTACCTACAATGAGCAGTTCTTC. Amino acid sequence: CASRRRQVTYNEQFF.

This clone was observed at least ten times. The CDR3 loop is CASGRASGGINEQFF. The CDR3, as DNA: TGTGCCAGCGGGAGGGCTAGCGGGGGCATAAATGAGCAGTTCTTC. This chain links TRBV6-2 or TRBV6-3 with TRBJ2-1; TRBD2 matches 10 bases. The CDR3 covers 15 residues. V gave up 8 bases and J gave up 7 bases; unmatched junction bases: 11. Germline CDR1 is MNHEY and CDR2 is SVGEGT.